This TCR beta chain was sequenced in a study of cytomegalovirus exposure and HLA in healthy donors. The germline V gene has CDR1 SEHNR and CDR2 FQNEAQ (reference sequence). V lost 4 bases and J lost 8; bases outside the gene matches: 11. The CDR3 totals 16 residues. PCR employed 60 Vbeta and 13 Jbeta primers. Assay used: immunoSEQ multiplex PCR; TCRdb lists only in-frame clones, some missing. The sample consists of approximately 150,000 clones, around 80% of them appearing once. Sequencing was carried out using PBMCs. The source is a human donor in good health. The V gene is TRBV7-9, the J gene TRBJ1-4; TRBD1 matches at 9 bases. The CDR3 loop is CASSWDRASGDEKLFF. In DNA, the CDR3 is TGTGCCAGCAGCTGGGACAGGGCCAGTGGGGACGAAAAACTGTTTTTT.